This TCR beta chain was profiled in a study of Ad26.COV2.S vaccination and SARS-CoV-2 variants (dated by TCRdb to the early 2020s). Notes on the research overall: Donors in the vaccine arm were drawn from COV1001, a multicentre, randomized, double-blind, placebo-controlled phase I-IIa trial testing Ad26.COV2.S in healthy adults. Ad26.COV2.S was given intramuscularly at 5x10^10 or 1x10^11 viral particles, as a single shot or as two shots 56 days apart. Sequencing of the TCRbeta repertoire served to evaluate the specificity and breadth of SARS-CoV-2-reactive T cell receptors following Ad26.COV2.S vaccination. The TCR-sequenced set comprised approximately 32 samples: some 20 Ad26.COV2.S vaccine recipients, 5 placebo recipients and 8 SARS-CoV-2 convalescent individuals. Participants in the trial were split at random into five groups of five each, receiving low-dose or high-dose Ad26.COV2.S once or twice, or else placebo on both occasions. Investigators remained blinded to trial group allocation during experiments and outcome assessment.

Findings and caveats that apply to the study as a whole: Comparing responses between vaccine doses or regimens was not something the study was powered to do. According to the authors, total T cell responses may have been underestimated by the TCR breadth and depth analyses. Substantial breadth of spike-specific CD8+ and CD4+ T cell responses was reported after vaccination. Vaccine and placebo recipients had comparable non-spike TCR breadth, which fits with the vaccine containing only spike. Compared with placebo recipients, Ad26.COV2.S recipients showed higher spike-specific TCR breadth (P = 0.0014).

TCRbeta CDR3 regions were sequenced with the immunoSEQ Assay. After extraction, genomic DNA underwent amplification by bias-controlled multiplex PCR, followed by high-throughput sequencing. On the study's bioinformatics: To quantify the absolute abundance of each unique TCRbeta CDR3 region, sequences were collapsed and filtered. T cell fraction was estimated by normalizing TCRbeta template counts to usable DNA, with usable DNA measured through amplification of reference genes found in all nucleated cells. Repertoire TCRs were annotated as SARS-CoV-2-specific by exact matching of V gene, CDR3 amino acid sequence and J gene to a known reactive TCR set. MIRA supplied the reference SARS-CoV-2 TCR set, which was filtered for enrichment in COVID-19-positive ImmuneCODE repertoires so that public or cross-reactive TCRs were removed. Using the MIRA antigens, annotated TCRs were further analysed by specific ORF or by position within an ORF. Breadth was defined as annotated unique rearrangements over total unique productive rearrangements; depth was the summed frequency of those rearrangements. Group comparisons of TCR breadth used two-sided Wilcoxon rank-sum tests. The table comes from immuneACCESS by way of TCRdb, which keeps in-frame sequences with V and J called. Part of the clones is missing from these tables; in studies checked, under half for an unresolved V gene and the rest for unknown reasons. V and J calls and clone size follow that table, whereas D and trimming were derived from the DNA. In all, the sample holds 320,000 or so clones, and roughly 90% of those were seen once. The ten biggest clones cover approximately 5% of the sample.

This clone showed up just a few times. Its specific antigen is unknown. Base qualities are not provided; no much larger clone lies one nucleotide away. Reading from cysteine to phenylalanine, the CDR3 counts 15 amino acids. Just CDR3 DNA is preserved here, 45 bases in frame from base 1. As encoded in the germline V gene, CDR1 is SNHLY while CDR2 is FYNNEI. V and J are trimmed by 5 bases and 4 bases, and the gene matches miss 5 bases of the junction. In light of the paper, this sample's treatment or condition label describes: roughly 18 received Ad26.COV2.S at low or high dose, single or two shots; roughly five received placebo; per-sample allocation not given. For vaccine and placebo recipients, the sequenced repertoires came from samples collected on day 63 after the first injection. In Cohort 1b, roughly 25 adults aged 18-55 years were enrolled at a single site in Boston, USA, between 29 July and 7 August 2020. Ad26.COV2.S was a replication-incompetent adenovirus type 26 vector expressing a prefusion-stabilized SARS-CoV-2 spike protein from the original Wuhan strain.

The chain couples TRBV2 to TRBJ1-2; TRBD1 agrees with 12 junctional bases. Sequenced here: peripheral blood, sampled in a trial of Ad26.COV2.S vaccine versus placebo. The receptor comes from a person between 18 and 65 years old who received the Ad26.COV2.S COVID-19 vaccine or a placebo. The CDR3 protein is CASSSGTGGIYGYTF. The nucleotide sequence is TGTGCCAGCAGTTCCGGGACAGGGGGCATCTATGGCTACACCTTC.